This T cell receptor beta chain was found in a study of blood T cell repertoires in COVID-19. Background on the study: Samples taken during acute and convalescent COVID-19 were collected in the United States, Italy and Spain. The cDNA or gDNA used as material had been derived from T cells, B-cell-depleted T cells, or PBMCs.

Generated by immunoSEQ multiplex PCR, the TCRdb table keeps only in-frame clones and is missing some. The sample lists 350,000 to 450,000 clones, more than 85% seen once, with 3% in the top ten. The source material was peripheral blood. This clonotype was sampled from a human donor in a cohort sampled during active COVID-19.

The CDR3 region is CAWSVRQVNGYTF. The CDR3 region has the DNA TGTGCCTGGAGTGTACGACAGGTGAATGGCTACACCTTC. V and J are TRBV30 and TRBJ1-2; possible D gene TRBD1, 6 bases. Trimming removed 0 bases at V and 6 bases at J, with 11 bases between. Germline V lookup: CDR1 GTSNPN, CDR2 SVGIG (reference sequence). The CDR3 length is 13 residues.